Listed here is a single TCR beta chain. It lacks a known antigen. Base qualities are not provided; no much larger clone lies one nucleotide away. V loses 3 bases of germline sequence and J loses 5 bases, and the interval between the two ends is 11 bases. There are 15 amino acids in the CDR3, from cysteine to phenylalanine inclusive. CDR3 DNA is the only sequence kept; it has 45 bases, read in frame from the first base. The germline V gene provides CDR1 SNHLY and CDR2 FYNNEI. The data were obtained in a study of blood T cell repertoires in COVID-19 (dated by TCRdb to the early 2020s). Background on the whole study: Samples covering the acute and convalescent phases of COVID-19 were provided by collaborators in the United States, Italy and Spain. Samples came from the ongoing ImmuneRACE study (first 160 participants) plus 1,254 subjects from 6 global collaborators. The material from the prospective study consisted of cDNA or gDNA derived from T cells, B-cell-depleted T cells, or PBMCs. The dataset comprised deeply sampled blood TCRbeta repertoires from subjects exposed to, actively infected with, or recovered from COVID-19. HLA class I and class II types, where available, came from metadata supplied by the sample provider rather than from assay-based typing. Sample metadata almost always included a de-identified subject ID, COVID-19 status, age in years and sex. The repertoires were released in a freely available public database intended as a resource for research on the immune response to SARS-CoV-2.

Participants in the prospective study were aged roughly 18 to 100 years, lived in approximately 26 United States geographic areas, and enrolled through a virtual design. In the prospective study, cohorts were assigned on the basis of participant-reported clinical history obtained from a screening survey and a study questionnaire. Recovered participants in ImmuneRACE Cohort 3 were defined as having two consecutive negative NP/OP PCR tests, clearance from a healthcare professional, or resolution of symptoms. In the prospective study, mobile phlebotomists collected whole blood, serum and a nasopharyngeal or oropharyngeal swab from each participant. Over a 2-month period, participants in the prospective study had the option of providing additional blood draws and questionnaires. Before DNA extraction, blood samples from the prospective study were shipped at room temperature or frozen. General findings and caveats noted by the study authors: Clinical and demographic metadata were provided uncurated, with the amount varying by source and participant.

The immunoSEQ Assay, a bias-controlled multiplex PCR, was used to amplify TCRbeta CDR3 regions from genomic DNA. As for the authors' bioinformatics: Nucleated cell counts per sample were estimated from amplification of reference gene primers within the assay. To quantify the absolute abundance of each unique TCRbeta CDR3 rearrangement, sequence reads were collapsed and filtered. For each sample, productive Simpson clonality was calculated as the square root of Simpson's diversity index across productive rearrangements. TCRdb carries this immuneACCESS record with in-frame sequences only. Its versions omit some clonotypes, under half of them owing to an unresolved V gene in the studies checked, with the rest unexplained. Clonal size and the V and J genes are those of that table, whereas D and trimming came from the DNA. For this sample there are 200,000 to 300,000 clones; about 89% appear just once. Clones ranked in the top ten supply 4.1% of the sample.

The V and J genes are TRBV2 and TRBJ1-6; the D gene lacks a confident call. The sample taken for sequencing was PBMCs or T cells enriched from blood (not recorded which). This TCR was recovered from a woman in her 30s who had recovered from COVID-19. Here the CDR3 is given as CASSDRELNNSPLHF. The DNA is TGTGCCAGCAGTGATAGGGAGTTAAATAATTCACCCCTCCACTTT.